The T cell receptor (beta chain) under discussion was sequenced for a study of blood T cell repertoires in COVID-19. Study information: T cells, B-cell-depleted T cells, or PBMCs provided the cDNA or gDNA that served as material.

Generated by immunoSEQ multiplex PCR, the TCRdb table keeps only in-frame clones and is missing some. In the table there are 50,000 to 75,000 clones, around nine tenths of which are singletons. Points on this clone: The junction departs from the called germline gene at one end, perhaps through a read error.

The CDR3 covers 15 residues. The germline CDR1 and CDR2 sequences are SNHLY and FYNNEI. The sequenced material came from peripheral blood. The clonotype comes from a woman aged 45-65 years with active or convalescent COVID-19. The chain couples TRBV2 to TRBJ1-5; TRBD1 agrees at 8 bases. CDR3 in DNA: TGTGCCAGCAGAGAAGGACAGGGTCGCAATCAGCCCCAGCATTTT. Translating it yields CASREGQGRNQPQHF. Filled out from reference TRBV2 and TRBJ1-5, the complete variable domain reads EPEVTQTPSHQVTQMGQEVILRCVPISNHLYFYWYRQILGQKVEFLVSFYNNEISEKSEIFDDQFSVERPDGSNFTLKIRSTKLEDSAMYFCASREGQGRNQPQHFGDGTRLSIL.